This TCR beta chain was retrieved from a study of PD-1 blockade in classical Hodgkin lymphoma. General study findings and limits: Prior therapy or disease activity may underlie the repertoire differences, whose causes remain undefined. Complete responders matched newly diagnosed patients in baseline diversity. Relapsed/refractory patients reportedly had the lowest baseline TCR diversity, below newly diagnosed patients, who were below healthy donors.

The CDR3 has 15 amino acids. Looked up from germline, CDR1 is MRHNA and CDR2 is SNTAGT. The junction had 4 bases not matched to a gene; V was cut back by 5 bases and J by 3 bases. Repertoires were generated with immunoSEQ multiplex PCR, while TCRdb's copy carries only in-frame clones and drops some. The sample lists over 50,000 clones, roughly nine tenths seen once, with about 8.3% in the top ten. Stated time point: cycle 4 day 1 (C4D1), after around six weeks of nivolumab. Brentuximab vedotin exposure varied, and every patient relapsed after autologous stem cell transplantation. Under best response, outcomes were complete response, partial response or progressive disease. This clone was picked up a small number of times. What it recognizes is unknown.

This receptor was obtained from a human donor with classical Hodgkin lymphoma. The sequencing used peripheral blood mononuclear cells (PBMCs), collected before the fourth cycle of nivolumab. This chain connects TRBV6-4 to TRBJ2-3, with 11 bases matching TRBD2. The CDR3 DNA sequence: TGTGCCAGCAGTCATAGCGGGGGGGCGACAGATACGCAGTATTTT. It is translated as CASSHSGGATDTQYF.